The 24 T cell receptor beta chains below all came from one sample that was sequenced in a study of shared clonotypes between healthy human individuals. The table came from immunoSEQ multiplex PCR; TCRdb's copy has only in-frame clones and leaves some out. The table has about 2,500,000 clones, over 85% seen once. Source material: naive CD4+ T cells sorted from blood. Subset indicated: CD45RA+ positively selected. The receptors come from a man between 18 and 29 years old in good health.

V is TRBV7-2 and J is TRBJ1-2, with D perhaps matching TRBD1 (5 bases). The CDR3 is made up of 14 amino acids. Germline values: CDR1 SGHTA, CDR2 FQGNSA. V lost 4 bases and J lost 2, with 11 bases in between. CDR3 protein: CASSSQAGNYGYTF. CDR3 nucleotides: TGTGCCAGCAGCTCCCAAGCAGGGAACTATGGCTACACCTTC.

The chain is built from TRBV28 and TRBJ2-2; D gene uncertain. The CDR3 contains 13 residues. Germline lookup yields CDR1 MDHEN and CDR2 SYDVKM. Trimming removed 10 bases at V and 0 bases at J, with 9 bases between. The CDR3 sequence: CATSSTNTGELFF. The CDR3 DNA follows: TGTGCCACCAGCTCGACGAACACCGGGGAGCTGTTTTTT.

The V call is TRBV2, the J call TRBJ2-6; a weak D match, TRBD2 (6 bases). The CDR3 consists of 15 residues. The germline CDR1 and CDR2 sequences are SNHLY and FYNNEI. Trimming shortened V by 6 bases and J by 0 bases, and 9 bases separated the two germline ends. CDR3 nucleotide sequence: TGTGCCAGCAGGGAGGGGAGCTCTGGGGCCAACGTCCTGACTTTC. It codes for CASREGSSGANVLTF.

The chain couples TRBV5-8 to TRBJ1-1; tentative D call: TRBD1 (5 bases). Germline lookup yields CDR1 SGHTS and CDR2 YDEGEE. The V end was cut by 4 bases, the J end by 0 bases, with 13 bases between. CDR3 length equals 15 residues. This chain's CDR3 is CASSPSNRMNTEAFF. The CDR3 nucleotides read TGTGCCAGCAGCCCCTCCAACAGGATGAACACTGAAGCTTTCTTT.

This chain uses TRBV10-2 with TRBJ2-7; weak D call: TRBD1 (6 bases). With 0 bases removed from V and 0 bases from J, the gap between germline ends came to 12 bases. Germline CDR1 and CDR2: WSHSY and SAAADI. The CDR3 is made up of 16 amino acids. The CDR3 DNA sequence: TGCGCCAGCAGTGAGTCGACAGGTTTTTCCTCCTACGAGCAGTACTTC. Translated: CASSESTGFSSYEQYF.

The CDR3 reads CASKGNGDTEAFF. The CDR3 bases are TGTGCCAGCAAGGGAAACGGGGACACTGAAGCTTTCTTT. The J gene is TRBJ1-1, the V gene TRBV2; unclear D gene. Germline loops: CDR1 SNHLY, CDR2 FYNNEI. The CDR3 covers 13 residues. V lost 7 bases and J lost 3, with 12 bases in between.

V and J are TRBV30 and TRBJ2-3, with D perhaps assigned TRBD1 or TRBD2 (5 bases each). Trimming shortened V by 5 bases and J by 1 base, and 16 bases separated the two germline ends. Germline CDR1 and CDR2: GTSNPN and SVGIG (reference sequence). This CDR3 contains 15 residues. CDR3 in amino acids: CAWGSGRAGTDTQYF. CDR3 nucleotide sequence: TGTGCCTGGGGTTCAGGGCGGGCCGGCACAGATACGCAGTATTTT.

V and J are TRBV13 and TRBJ2-2; 8 bases match TRBD2. CDR3 length equals 17 residues. V was clipped by 0 bases and J by 0 bases; unmatched bases: 3. Germline V gene data show CDR1 as PRHDT and CDR2 as FYEKMQ (reference sequence). CDR3 coding DNA: TGTGCCAGCAGCTTAGGTCTCGGGAGGGCGAACACCGGGGAGCTGTTTTTT. This codes for CASSLGLGRANTGELFF.

Points on this clone: This CDR3 is also generated by other DNA sequences in the sample. J is TRBJ2-1 and V is TRBV5-4; 7 bases match TRBD2. This CDR3 comprises 15 residues. Trimming cost V 0 bases and J 4 bases; bases outside gene matches: 4. In germline, CDR1 is SGHNT, CDR2 YYREEE (reference sequence). CDR3 coding DNA: TGTGCCAGCAGCTTGGATACCGGGGGGTACAATGAGCAGTTCTTC. This encodes CASSLDTGGYNEQFF.

The gene calls are TRBV19 and TRBJ1-2, with D hard to call. CDR1 is LNHDA, CDR2 SQIVND, per germline (reference sequence). V was pared by 2 bases and J by 5 bases, with 9 bases between. This CDR3 region has 13 residues. Written as DNA, the CDR3 is TGTGCCAGTAGTATACAGGCCCGATATGGCTACACCTTC. It codes for CASSIQARYGYTF. Using reference TRBV19 and TRBJ1-2 for the parts outside the CDR3, the full variable domain is DGGITQSPKYLFRKEGQNVTLSCEQNLNHDAMYWYRQDPGQGLRLIYYSQIVNDFQKGDIAEGYSVSREKKESFPLTVTSAQKNPTAFYLCASSIQARYGYTFGSGTRLTVV.

With respect to this clone: A read error is possible here, since a much larger clone lies one base away. The chain carries TRBV5-5 and TRBJ1-1; D not certain. V lost 2 bases to trimming and J lost 1 base, with 6 bases between them. The CDR3 covers 13 residues. The germline V gene encodes CDR1 SGHKS and CDR2 YYEKEE (reference sequence). The CDR3 loop reads CASSFSENTEAFF. In DNA, the CDR3 is TGTGCCAGCAGCTTTTCCGAGAACACTGAAGCTTTCTTT.

The chain uses TRBV10-1 and TRBJ2-3, with a possible D match to TRBD2 (6 bases). Germline V gene lookup returns CDR1 WNHNN and CDR2 SYGVQD (reference sequence). The CDR3 has 16 residues. V was shortened by 3 bases and J by 3 bases, with 16 bases between the two germline ends. This CDR3 reads CASSEKAGRGTDTQYF. In nucleotides, the CDR3 is TGCGCCAGCAGTGAAAAAGCGGGCCGAGGGACAGATACGCAGTATTTT.

The chain is built from TRBV11-2 and TRBJ2-2; the D is unclear. Germline CDR1 and CDR2: SGHAT and FQNNGV. V was trimmed by 1 base and J by 8 bases, leaving 8 bases between them. The CDR3 has 13 amino acids. The CDR3 region has the DNA TGTGCCAGCAGCTTAGCCCCCCAGGGGGAGCTGTTTTTT. It codes for CASSLAPQGELFF. The variable domain in full, completed from reference TRBV11-2 and TRBJ2-2, reads EAGVAQSPRYKIIEKRQSVAFWCNPISGHATLYWYQQILGQGPKLLIQFQNNGVVDDSQLPKDRFSAERLKGVDSTLKIQPAKLEDSAVYLCASSLAPQGELFFGEGSRLTVL.

The rearrangement links TRBV7-2 to TRBJ1-1, with 7 nucleotides matching TRBD1. CDR1 and CDR2 from the germline V gene are SGHTA and FQGNSA. The V and J ends lost 5 bases and 3 bases, in that order; junction bases with no gene match: 9. The CDR3 sequence is 15 residues long. CDR3 nucleotide sequence: TGTGCCAGCAGCACTAGACAGGGCTGGGACACTGAAGCTTTCTTT. It specifies CASSTRQGWDTEAFF.

This clone is a singleton in its sample. The sample contains more than one DNA sequence encoding this CDR3. This chain uses TRBV7-9 with TRBJ1-1; unclear D gene. This CDR3 has 11 residues. V was cut by 5 bases and J by 4 bases, with 5 bases left in between. Germline values: CDR1 SEHNR, CDR2 FQNEAQ (reference sequence). CDR3 sequence reads: CASSRGTEAFF. The CDR3 DNA reads as TGTGCCAGCAGCCGAGGCACTGAAGCTTTCTTT.

This clone was picked up one time. The V gene is TRBV5-1, the J gene TRBJ2-5, with 12 bases identical to TRBD2. The CDR3 length is 15 residues. The ends lost 6 bases at V and 3 bases at J; junction bases unmatched: 6. Germline CDR1 and CDR2: SGHRS and YFSETQ. CDR3 sequence: CASTPLAGGEETQYF. The DNA of the CDR3 is TGCGCCAGCACCCCCCTAGCGGGAGGGGAAGAGACCCAGTACTTC.

This chain joins TRBV7-9 and TRBJ2-5, with 9 bases aligning to TRBD1. The CDR3 contains 14 residues. J gave up 5 bases and V 7 bases, and 8 bases lay outside the gene matches. CDR1 is SEHNR and CDR2 is FQNEAQ in the germline V gene (reference sequence). The CDR3 DNA reads as TGTGCCAGCACCGTGGACAGGGGAGGGGAGACCCAGTACTTC. Translation: CASTVDRGGETQYF. Looking up the rest from reference TRBV7-9 and TRBJ2-5 gives the full variable domain: DTGVSQNPRHKITKRGQNVTFRCDPISEHNRLYWYRQTLGQGPEFLTYFQNEAQLEKSRLLSDRFSAERPKGSFSTLEIQRTEQGDSAMYLCASTVDRGGETQYFGPGTRLLVL.

In its sample, this clone was seen once. Other DNA sequences in this sample translate to the same CDR3. J is TRBJ1-2 and V is TRBV5-1, with D possibly TRBD1 on 6 matching bases. The CDR3 has 12 amino acids. Trimming cost V 1 base and J 6 bases, with 7 bases left between them. Germline values: CDR1 SGHRS, CDR2 YFSETQ. The CDR3 loop reads CASSLSGDGYTF. The DNA for the CDR3 is TGCGCCAGCAGCTTGTCAGGGGATGGCTACACCTTC.

The rearrangement uses TRBV10-2 and TRBJ1-1; 7 bases fit TRBD1. Losses at the gene ends were 4 bases for V and 7 bases for J; bases not matched to a gene: 6. The CDR3 totals 13 residues. Germline-derived CDR1 and CDR2 are WSHSY and SAAADI. The CDR3 nucleotides read TGCGCCAGCAGTGTTACACAGGGGAATGAAGCTTTCTTT. It specifies CASSVTQGNEAFF.

Concerning this clone: The same CDR3 also results from other DNA sequences found in this sample. The V call is TRBV6-1, the J call TRBJ2-7; TRBD2 matches 13 bases. CDR3 size: 15 residues. Losses at the gene ends were 3 bases for V and 3 bases for J; bases not matched to a gene: 2. Germline assignment: CDR1 MNHNS and CDR2 SASEGT. For the CDR3, the DNA is TGTGCCAGCAGTGAGGGGACTAGCGGGGTCTACGAGCAGTACTTC. Its translation is CASSEGTSGVYEQYF.

This chain links TRBV18 with TRBJ2-7; D gene uncertain. Germline loops: CDR1 KGHSH, CDR2 LQKENI. CDR3 size: 13 residues. V was shortened by 6 bases and J by 6 bases, with 15 bases between the two germline ends. As DNA, the CDR3 is TGTGCCAGCTCCCTTGGTGAGATCGGCGAGCAGTACTTC. This sequence encodes CASSLGEIGEQYF. The whole variable domain, filled in from reference TRBV18 and TRBJ2-7, reads NAGVMQNPRHLVRRRGQEARLRCSPMKGHSHVYWYRQLPEEGLKFMVYLQKENIIDESGMPKERFSAEFPKEGPSILRIQQVVRGDSAAYFCASSLGEIGEQYFGPGTRLTVT.

This chain connects TRBV12-5 to TRBJ2-1, with 9 bases identical to TRBD1. From germline, CDR1 is LGHNT and CDR2 FRNRAP. Germline trimming cut 5 bases from V and 6 bases from J; bases unmatched to any gene: 5. The CDR3 is made up of 14 amino acids. Here the CDR3 reads CASGPGQGGNEQFF. The CDR3 DNA sequence: TGTGCTAGTGGTCCGGGACAGGGCGGCAATGAGCAGTTCTTC.

The J gene is TRBJ2-7, the V gene TRBV29-1; D is possibly TRBD2 (7 bases). The CDR3 is 14 residues long. V was cut by 6 bases and J by 7 bases, with 22 bases left in between. The germline CDR1 and CDR2 sequences are SQVTM and ANQGSEA. This CDR3 reads CSVGGGSGLKEQYF. CDR3 sequence (DNA): TGCAGCGTGGGGGGGGGCTCAGGACTTAAGGAGCAGTACTTC.

In DNA, the CDR3 is TGTGCCAGCAGCGAGAGGAGGGTGATGGCCACTGAAGCTTTCTTT. Its translation is CASSERRVMATEAFF. This chain links TRBV7-9 with TRBJ1-1; D is unresolved. Germline CDR1 SEHNR, CDR2 FQNEAQ (reference sequence). The CDR3 extends over 15 amino acids. V lost 5 bases, J lost 4 bases, and 17 bases lay in between.